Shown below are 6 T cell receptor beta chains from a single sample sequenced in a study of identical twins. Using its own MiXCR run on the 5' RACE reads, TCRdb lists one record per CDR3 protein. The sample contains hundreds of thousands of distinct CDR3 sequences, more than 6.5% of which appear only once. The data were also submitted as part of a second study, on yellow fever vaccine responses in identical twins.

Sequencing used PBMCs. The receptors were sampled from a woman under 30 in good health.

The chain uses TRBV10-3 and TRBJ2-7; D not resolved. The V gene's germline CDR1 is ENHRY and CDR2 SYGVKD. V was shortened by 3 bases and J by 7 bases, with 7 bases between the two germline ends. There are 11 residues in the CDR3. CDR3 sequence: CAISDLGEQYF. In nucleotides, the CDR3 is TGTGCCATCAGTGACCTTGGAGAGCAGTACTTC.

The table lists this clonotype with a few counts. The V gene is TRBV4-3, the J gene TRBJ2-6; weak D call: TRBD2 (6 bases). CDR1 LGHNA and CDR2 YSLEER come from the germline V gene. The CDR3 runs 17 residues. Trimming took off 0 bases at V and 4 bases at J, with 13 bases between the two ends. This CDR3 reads CASSQDQEGVGANVLTF. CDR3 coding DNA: TGCGCCAGCAGCCAAGATCAGGAGGGAGTCGGGGCCAACGTCCTGACTTTC.

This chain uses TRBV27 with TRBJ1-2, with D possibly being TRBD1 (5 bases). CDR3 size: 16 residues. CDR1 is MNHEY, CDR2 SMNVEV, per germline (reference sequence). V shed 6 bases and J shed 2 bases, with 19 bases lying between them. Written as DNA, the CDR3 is TGTGCCAGCAGGGAAGCACTGGGGGGTTCGAACTATGGCTACACCTTC. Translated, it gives CASREALGGSNYGYTF.

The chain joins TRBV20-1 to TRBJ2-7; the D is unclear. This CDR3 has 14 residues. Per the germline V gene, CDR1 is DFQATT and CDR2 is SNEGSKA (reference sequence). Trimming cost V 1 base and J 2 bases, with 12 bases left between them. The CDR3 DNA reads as TGCAGTGCTAGAGTCTCAACTGCCGCCTACGAGCAGTACTTC. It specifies CSARVSTAAYEQYF.

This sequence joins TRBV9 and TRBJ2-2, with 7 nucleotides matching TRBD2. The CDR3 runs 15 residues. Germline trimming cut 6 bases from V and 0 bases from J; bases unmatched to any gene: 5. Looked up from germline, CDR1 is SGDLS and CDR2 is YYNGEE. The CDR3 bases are TGTGCCAGCACCCGGGAGGTCGCGAACACCGGGGAGCTGTTTTTT. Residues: CASTREVANTGELFF. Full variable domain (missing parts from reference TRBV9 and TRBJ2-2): DSGVTQTPKHLITATGQRVTLRCSPRSGDLSVYWYQQSLDQGLQFLIQYYNGEERAKGNILERFSAQQFPDLHSELNLSSLELGDSALYFCASTREVANTGELFFGEGSRLTVL.

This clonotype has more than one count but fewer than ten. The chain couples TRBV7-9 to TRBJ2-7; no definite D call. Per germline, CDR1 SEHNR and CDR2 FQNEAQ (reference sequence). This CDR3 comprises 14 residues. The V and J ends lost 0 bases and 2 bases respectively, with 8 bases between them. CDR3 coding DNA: TGTGCCAGCAGCTTAGCGGACGGAACCTACGAGCAGTACTTC. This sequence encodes CASSLADGTYEQYF.